This T cell receptor beta chain was sequenced during a study of sequential checkpoint blockade in melanoma (dated by TCRdb to between 2018 and 2021). For context, the study as a whole: Patients were assigned by 1:1 randomization to either first-line nivolumab followed by ipilimumab (arm A) or ipilimumab followed by nivolumab (arm B). Maintenance nivolumab was given following each of the two trial sequences. Points the paper makes about the study in general: The model for predicting response that combines TCR metrics with mutation burden needs to be validated in larger, independent patient cohorts.

CDR1 and CDR2 (SGHAT, FQNNGV) derive from the germline V gene. V and J are trimmed by 1 base and 5 bases, and the gene matches miss 9 bases of the junction. The CDR3 goes from the cysteine to the phenylalanine over 17 residues. The DNA shown is the 51-base CDR3, in frame from base 1. Reading the label with the study, this specimen's treatment or condition is: randomized to nivolumab then ipilimumab (arm A) or the reverse (arm B). None of the patients in the trial had previously been given DNA-damaging chemotherapy. On a FACS Aria II flow cytometer, live CD3+CD8+ cells that were negative for CD19 and CD56 were sorted from thawed PBMCs. Samples came from patients with melanoma in CheckMate 064, a randomized, open-label phase II trial of sequential checkpoint blockade. Leukapheresis was used to collect peripheral blood mononuclear cells, which were then purified with Ficoll-Paque and frozen in human serum with roughly 10% DMSO. Right after sorting, the blood CD3+CD8+ cells were verified to be >95% pure, and DNA extraction followed.

TCRbeta CDR3 regions were immunosequenced from genomic DNA with the immunoSEQ Assay. Prior to high-throughput sequencing, genomic DNA was amplified by bias-controlled multiplex PCR. The study's own analysis went as follows. To quantify the absolute abundance of each unique TCRbeta CDR3 region, the sequences were collapsed and filtered. Clonality, defined as 1 minus Pielou's evenness, was calculated using only productive rearrangements. A previously published method was used to identify clones with significantly greater frequencies in on-treatment samples than in baseline samples. Entries here come from immuneACCESS through TCRdb and include only in-frame sequences with V and J called. Some clones fail to appear in such tables; in the studies checked, an unresolved V gene covers under half of the shortfall, and the cause of the remainder is unknown. V, J and clone size are those of that table, while D and trimming were read from the DNA. The sample profile shows around 18,000 clones; 72% of them were found once. The ten largest clones represent approximately 10% of the sample.

About this clone: Its binding antigen is unknown. Base qualities are not at hand, and no much larger clone is one base apart.

The specimen was CD8+ T cells sorted from blood (inferred from file names), collected from a patient given nivolumab and ipilimumab in sequence. The chain is encoded by TRBV11-2 joined to TRBJ2-5; 11 middle bases align to TRBD2. The receptor was isolated from a human donor with melanoma. The CDR3 region: CASSLVIAGGPEETQYF. The nucleotide sequence is given as TGTGCCAGCAGCTTAGTTATAGCGGGAGGGCCCGAGGAGACCCAGTACTTC.